The subject of this entry is one T cell receptor (beta chain). TCRdb reprocessed the 5' RACE reads and reports one entry per CDR3 protein, with no DNA. The sample holds about 460,000 distinct CDR3 sequences. The data were obtained in a study of T cells expressing NK-cell markers. CDR1 is SGHRS and CDR2 is YFSETQ in the germline V gene. This CDR3 is 12 amino acids long. The sequence came from a woman between 50 and 59 years old in good health. Sequencing was done on a sample of blood T cells: a sorted CD56 or NKG2C T cell subset, CD4+ or CD8+ T cells, or bulk PBMC T cells (not recorded which). V and J are TRBV5-1 and TRBJ2-7; without DNA, the TCRdb call of TRBD1 cannot be checked. The CDR3 loop is CASRDIYYEQYF.